This is a list of T cell receptor beta chains from one sample in a study of blood T cell repertoires in COVID-19. The protocol was immunoSEQ multiplex PCR, while the TCRdb copy is restricted to in-frame clones and leaves out a portion. The sample carries about 150,000 clones, 84% recorded once. The sample was peripheral blood. The receptors stem from a human donor in a cohort sampled during active COVID-19. CDR3s include the opening cysteine and the closing phenylalanine or tryptophan. D genes are given only for firm matches. Clone size is stated in some rows and not others, as once, few, many or a class when expanded.

clone_size	v_call	d_call	j_call	cdr3_nt	cdr3_aa
.	TRBV29-1	TRBD1	TRBJ1-2	TGCAGCGTCTTGGGACAGGGATCATATGGCTACACCTTC	CSVLGQGSYGYTF
.	TRBV9	.	TRBJ2-1	TGTGCCAGCAGCGTTGTGGGGGGTAACTACAATGAGCAGTTCTTC	CASSVVGGNYNEQFF
.	TRBV5-1	TRBD2	TRBJ2-2	TGCGCCAGCAGCACCGGACCTAGCGGGGGGGCGGCCGGGGAGCTGTTTTTT	CASSTGPSGGAAGELFF
.	TRBV7-2	TRBD1	TRBJ2-7	TGTGCCAGCAGCTTCGGGGGGACAGGGGCGGACGAGCAGTACTTC	CASSFGGTGADEQYF
.	TRBV19	.	TRBJ2-5	TGTGCCAGTAGTATTTCGGCAGGGGAAGAGACCCAGTACTTC	CASSISAGEETQYF
.	TRBV9	.	TRBJ2-1	TGTGCCAGCAGCGTAGCTACCGGCAATGAGCAGTTCTTC	CASSVATGNEQFF
.	TRBV20-1	TRBD1	TRBJ1-6	TGCAGTGCTAGTAGACAGGGTGGTTCACCCCTCCACTTT	CSASRQGGSPLHF
.	TRBV9	.	TRBJ2-2	TGTGCCAGCAGCGTAGTAGGAGGCACCGGGGAGCTGTTTTTT	CASSVVGGTGELFF
.	TRBV7-2	.	TRBJ1-4	TGTGCCAGCAGCTTACTTTCTTCGGGTGAAAAACTGTTTTTT	CASSLLSSGEKLFF
few	TRBV29-1	.	TRBJ1-1	TGCAGCGTTGAAGCCCCGTTCGGGAAGAACACTGAAGCTTTCTTT	CSVEAPFGKNTEAFF
few	TRBV7-2	TRBD2	TRBJ2-3	TGTGCCAGCAGCTTCAGCGGGGGGGCCGATACGCAGTATTTT	CASSFSGGADTQYF